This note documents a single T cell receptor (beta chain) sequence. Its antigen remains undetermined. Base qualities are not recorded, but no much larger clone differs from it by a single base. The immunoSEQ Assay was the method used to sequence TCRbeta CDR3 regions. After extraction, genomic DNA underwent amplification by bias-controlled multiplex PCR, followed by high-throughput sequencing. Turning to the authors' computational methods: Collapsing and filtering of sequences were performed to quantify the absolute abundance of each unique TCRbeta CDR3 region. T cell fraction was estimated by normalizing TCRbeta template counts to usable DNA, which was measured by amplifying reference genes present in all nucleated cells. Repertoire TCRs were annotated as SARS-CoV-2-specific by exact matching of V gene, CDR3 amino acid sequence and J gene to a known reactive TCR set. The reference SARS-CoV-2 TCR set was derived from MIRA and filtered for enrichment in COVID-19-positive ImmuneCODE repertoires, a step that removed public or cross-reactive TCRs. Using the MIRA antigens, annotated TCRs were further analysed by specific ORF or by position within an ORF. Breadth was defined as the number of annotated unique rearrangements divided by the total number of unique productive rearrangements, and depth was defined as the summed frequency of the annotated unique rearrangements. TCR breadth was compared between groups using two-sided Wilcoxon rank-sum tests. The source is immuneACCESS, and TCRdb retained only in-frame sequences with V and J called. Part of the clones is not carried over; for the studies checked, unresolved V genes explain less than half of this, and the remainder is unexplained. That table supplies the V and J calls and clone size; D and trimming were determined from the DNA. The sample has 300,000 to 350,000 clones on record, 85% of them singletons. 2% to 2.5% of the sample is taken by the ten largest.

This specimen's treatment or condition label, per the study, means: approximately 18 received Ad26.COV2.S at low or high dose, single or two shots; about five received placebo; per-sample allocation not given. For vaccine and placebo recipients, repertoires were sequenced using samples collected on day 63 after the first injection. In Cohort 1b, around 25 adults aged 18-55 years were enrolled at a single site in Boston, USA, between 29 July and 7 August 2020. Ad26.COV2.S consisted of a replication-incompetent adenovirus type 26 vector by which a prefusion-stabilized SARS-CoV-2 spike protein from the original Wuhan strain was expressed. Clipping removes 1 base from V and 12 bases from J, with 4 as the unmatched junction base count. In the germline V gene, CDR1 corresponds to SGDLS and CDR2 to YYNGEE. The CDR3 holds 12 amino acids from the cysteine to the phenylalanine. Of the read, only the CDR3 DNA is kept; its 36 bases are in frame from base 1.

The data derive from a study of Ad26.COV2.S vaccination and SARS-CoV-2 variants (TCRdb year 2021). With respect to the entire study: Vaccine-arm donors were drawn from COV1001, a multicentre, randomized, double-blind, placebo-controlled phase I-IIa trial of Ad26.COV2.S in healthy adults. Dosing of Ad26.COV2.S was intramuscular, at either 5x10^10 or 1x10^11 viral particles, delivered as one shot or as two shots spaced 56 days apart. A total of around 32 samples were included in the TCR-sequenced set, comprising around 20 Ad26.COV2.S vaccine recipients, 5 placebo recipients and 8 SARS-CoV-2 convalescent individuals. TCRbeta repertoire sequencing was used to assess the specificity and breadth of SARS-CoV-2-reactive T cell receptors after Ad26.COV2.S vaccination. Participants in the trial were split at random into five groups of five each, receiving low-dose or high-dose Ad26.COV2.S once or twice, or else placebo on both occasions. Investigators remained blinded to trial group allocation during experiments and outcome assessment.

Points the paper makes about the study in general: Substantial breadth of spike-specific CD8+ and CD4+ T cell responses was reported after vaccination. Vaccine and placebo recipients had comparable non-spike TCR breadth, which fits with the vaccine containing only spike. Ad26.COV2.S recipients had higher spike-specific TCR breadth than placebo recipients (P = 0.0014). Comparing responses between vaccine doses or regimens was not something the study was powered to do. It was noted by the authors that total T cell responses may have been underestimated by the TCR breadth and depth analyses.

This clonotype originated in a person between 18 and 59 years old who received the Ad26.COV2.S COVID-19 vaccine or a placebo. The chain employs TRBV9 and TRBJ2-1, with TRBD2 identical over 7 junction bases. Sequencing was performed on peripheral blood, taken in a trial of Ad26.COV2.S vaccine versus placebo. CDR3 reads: CASSVPTGGQFF. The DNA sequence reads TGTGCCAGCAGCGTACCAACGGGGGGGCAGTTCTTC.